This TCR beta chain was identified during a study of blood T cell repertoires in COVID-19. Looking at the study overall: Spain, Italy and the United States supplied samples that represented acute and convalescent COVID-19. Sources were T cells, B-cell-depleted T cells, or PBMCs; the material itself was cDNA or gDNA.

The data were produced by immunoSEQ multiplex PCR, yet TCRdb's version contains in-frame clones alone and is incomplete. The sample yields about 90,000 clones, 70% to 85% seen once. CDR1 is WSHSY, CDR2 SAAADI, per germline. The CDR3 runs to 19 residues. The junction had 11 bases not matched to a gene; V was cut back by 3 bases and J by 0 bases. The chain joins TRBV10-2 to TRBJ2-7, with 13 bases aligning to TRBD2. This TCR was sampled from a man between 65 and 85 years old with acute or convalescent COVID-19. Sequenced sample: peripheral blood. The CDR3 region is CASSDLGGLAGKSSYEQYF. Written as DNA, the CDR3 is TGCGCCAGCAGTGATCTGGGGGGACTAGCGGGAAAGAGCTCCTACGAGCAGTACTTC.